This entry is about one T cell receptor (beta chain). This sample was included in a study of T cell responses to AZD1222 COVID-19 vaccine. Data came from immunoSEQ multiplex PCR; TCRdb stores just in-frame clones and leaves some out. The sample comprises about 200,000 clones, about 92% of which are singletons, and about 1% rests with the top ten. The sample in question was peripheral blood, obtained on day 0 of MenACWY control vaccination. The TCR sequence derives from an adult in good health.

The DNA for the CDR3 is TGTGCCAGTAGAACTGACAGGGGCAGTCAGCCCCAGCATTTT. Translated, it gives CASRTDRGSQPQHF. The V call is TRBV19, the J call TRBJ1-5; the match to TRBD1 covers 8 bases. Germline CDR1 LNHDA, CDR2 SQIVND (reference sequence). This CDR3 is 14 amino acids long. V lost 6 bases to trimming and J lost 6 bases; unmatched junction nucleotides: 7.